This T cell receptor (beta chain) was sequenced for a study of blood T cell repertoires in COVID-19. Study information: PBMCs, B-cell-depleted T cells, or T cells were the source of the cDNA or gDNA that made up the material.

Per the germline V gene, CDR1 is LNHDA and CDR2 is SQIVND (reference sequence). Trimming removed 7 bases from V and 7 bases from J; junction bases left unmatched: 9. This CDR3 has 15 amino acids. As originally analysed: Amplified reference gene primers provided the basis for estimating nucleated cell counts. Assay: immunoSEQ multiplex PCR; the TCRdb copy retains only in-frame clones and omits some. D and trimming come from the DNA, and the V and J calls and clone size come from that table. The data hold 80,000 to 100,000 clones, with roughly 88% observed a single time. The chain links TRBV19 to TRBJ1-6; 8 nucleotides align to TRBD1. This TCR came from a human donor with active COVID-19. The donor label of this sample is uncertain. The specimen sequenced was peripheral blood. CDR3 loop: CASNPGQGSNSPLHF. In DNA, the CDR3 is TGTGCCAGTAACCCCGGACAGGGAAGCAATTCACCCCTCCACTTT.